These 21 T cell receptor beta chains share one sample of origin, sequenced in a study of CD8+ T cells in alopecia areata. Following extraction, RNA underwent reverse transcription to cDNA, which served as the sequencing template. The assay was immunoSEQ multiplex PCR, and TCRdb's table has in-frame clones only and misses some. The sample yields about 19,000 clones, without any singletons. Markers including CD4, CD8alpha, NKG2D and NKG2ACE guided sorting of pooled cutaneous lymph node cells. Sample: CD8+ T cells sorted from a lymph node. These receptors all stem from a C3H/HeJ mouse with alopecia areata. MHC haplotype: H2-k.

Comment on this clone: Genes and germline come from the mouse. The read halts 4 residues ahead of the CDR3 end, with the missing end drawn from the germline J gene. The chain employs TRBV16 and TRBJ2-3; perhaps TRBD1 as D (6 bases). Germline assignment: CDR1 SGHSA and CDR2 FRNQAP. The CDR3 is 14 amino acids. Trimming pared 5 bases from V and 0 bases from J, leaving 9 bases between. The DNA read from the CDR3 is TGTGCAAGCAGCCCGGGACATAGTGCAGAA. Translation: CASSPGHSAE. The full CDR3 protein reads CASSPGHSAETLYF.

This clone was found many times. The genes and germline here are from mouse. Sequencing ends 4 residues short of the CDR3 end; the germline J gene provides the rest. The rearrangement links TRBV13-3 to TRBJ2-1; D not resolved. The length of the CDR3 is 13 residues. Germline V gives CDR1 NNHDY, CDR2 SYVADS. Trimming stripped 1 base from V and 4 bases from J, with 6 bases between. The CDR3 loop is CASSDLGYAEQFF. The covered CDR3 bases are TGTGCCAGCAGTGATTTGGGTTATGCT.

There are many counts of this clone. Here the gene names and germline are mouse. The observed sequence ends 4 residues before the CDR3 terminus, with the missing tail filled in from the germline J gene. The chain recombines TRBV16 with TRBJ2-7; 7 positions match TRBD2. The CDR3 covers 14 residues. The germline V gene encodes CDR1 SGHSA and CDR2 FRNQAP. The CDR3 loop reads CASSSMGGLYEQYF. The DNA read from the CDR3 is TGTGCAAGCAGCTCGATGGGGGGACTTTAT.

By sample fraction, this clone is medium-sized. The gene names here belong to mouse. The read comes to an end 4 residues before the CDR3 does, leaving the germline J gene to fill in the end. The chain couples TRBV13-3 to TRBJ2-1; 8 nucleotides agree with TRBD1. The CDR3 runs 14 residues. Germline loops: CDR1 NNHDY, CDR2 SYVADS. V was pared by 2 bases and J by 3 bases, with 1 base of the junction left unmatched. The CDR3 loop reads CASSDRGRYAEQFF. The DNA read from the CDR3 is TGTGCCAGCAGTGACAGGGGGCGCTATGCT.

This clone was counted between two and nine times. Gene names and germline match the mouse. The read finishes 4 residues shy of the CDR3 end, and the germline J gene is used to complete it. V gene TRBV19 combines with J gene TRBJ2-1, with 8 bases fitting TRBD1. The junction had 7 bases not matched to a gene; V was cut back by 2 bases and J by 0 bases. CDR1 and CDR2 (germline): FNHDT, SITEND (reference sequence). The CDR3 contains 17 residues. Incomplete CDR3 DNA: TGTGCCAGCAGTATCAGACAGGGGTGGGCTAACTATGCT. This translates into CASSIRQGWANYA. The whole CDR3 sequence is CASSIRQGWANYAEQFF.

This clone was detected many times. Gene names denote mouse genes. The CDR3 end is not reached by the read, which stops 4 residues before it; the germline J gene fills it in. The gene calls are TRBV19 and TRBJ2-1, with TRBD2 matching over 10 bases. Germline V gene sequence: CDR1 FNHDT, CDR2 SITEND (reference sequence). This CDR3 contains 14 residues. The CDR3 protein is CASSIWDWGAEQFF. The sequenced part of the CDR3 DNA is TGTGCCAGCAGTATTTGGGACTGGGGAGCT.

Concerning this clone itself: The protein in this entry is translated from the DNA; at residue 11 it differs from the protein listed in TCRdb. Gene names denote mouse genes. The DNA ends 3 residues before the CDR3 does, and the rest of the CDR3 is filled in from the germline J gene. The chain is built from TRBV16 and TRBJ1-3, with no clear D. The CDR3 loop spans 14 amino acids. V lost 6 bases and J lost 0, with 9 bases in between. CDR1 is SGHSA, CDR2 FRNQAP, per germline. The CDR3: CASSPQNSGNTLYF. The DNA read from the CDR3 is TGTGCAAGCAGTCCCCAAAATTCTGGAAATACG.

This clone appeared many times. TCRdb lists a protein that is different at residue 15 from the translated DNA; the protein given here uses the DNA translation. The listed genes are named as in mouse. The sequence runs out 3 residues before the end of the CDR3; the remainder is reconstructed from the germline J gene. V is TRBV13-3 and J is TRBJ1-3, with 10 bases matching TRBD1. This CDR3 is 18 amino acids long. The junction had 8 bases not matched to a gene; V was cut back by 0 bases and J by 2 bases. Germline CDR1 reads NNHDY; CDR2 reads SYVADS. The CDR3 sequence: CASSDGVWGTGAGNTLYF. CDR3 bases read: TGTGCCAGCAGTGATGGTGTGTGGGGGACAGGGGCTGGAAATACG.

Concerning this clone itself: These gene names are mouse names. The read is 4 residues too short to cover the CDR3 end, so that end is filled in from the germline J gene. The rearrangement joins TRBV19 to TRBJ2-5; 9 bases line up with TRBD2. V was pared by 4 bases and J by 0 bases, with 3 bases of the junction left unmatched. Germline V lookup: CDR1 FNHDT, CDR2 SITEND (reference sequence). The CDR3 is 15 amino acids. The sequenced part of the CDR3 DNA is TGTGCCAGCAGTCCCGACTGGGGGAACCAAGAC. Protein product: CASSPDWGNQD. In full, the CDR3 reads CASSPDWGNQDTQYF.

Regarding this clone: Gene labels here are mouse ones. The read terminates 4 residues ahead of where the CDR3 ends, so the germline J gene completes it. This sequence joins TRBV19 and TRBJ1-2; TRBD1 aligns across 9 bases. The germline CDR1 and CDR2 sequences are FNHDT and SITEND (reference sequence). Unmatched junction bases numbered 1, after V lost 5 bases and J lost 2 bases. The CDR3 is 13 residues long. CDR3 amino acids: CASRDRGNSDYTF. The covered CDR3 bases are TGTGCCAGCAGAGACAGGGGGAACTCC.

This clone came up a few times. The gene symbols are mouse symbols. Partial CDR3 DNA: TGTGCCAGCAGCCTCAGGGAAAGCACA. Translating it yields CASSLREST. From start to end, the CDR3 is CASSLRESTEVFF. The V gene is TRBV19, the J gene TRBJ1-1, with a weak D call TRBD1 (5 bases). Coverage ceases 4 residues before the CDR3 finishes, and the germline J gene fills in the end. V was shortened by 5 bases and J by 4 bases, with 12 bases between the two germline ends. This CDR3 has 13 residues. Per germline, CDR1 FNHDT and CDR2 SITEND (reference sequence). The full variable domain, completed using reference TRBV19 and TRBJ1-1, is GGIITQTPKFLIGQEGQKLTLKCQQNFNHDTMYWYRQDSGKGLRLIYYSITENDLQKGDLSEGYDASREKKSSFSLTVTSAQKNEMAVFLCASSLRESTEVFFGKGTRLTVV.

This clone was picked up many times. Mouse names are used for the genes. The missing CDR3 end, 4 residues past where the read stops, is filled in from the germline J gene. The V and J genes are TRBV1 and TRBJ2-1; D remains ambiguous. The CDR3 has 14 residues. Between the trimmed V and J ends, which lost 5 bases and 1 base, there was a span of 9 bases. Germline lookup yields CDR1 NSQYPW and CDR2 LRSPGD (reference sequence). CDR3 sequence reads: CTCSNRQNYAEQFF. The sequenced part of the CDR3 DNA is TGCACCTGCAGTAACCGACAAAACTATGCT.

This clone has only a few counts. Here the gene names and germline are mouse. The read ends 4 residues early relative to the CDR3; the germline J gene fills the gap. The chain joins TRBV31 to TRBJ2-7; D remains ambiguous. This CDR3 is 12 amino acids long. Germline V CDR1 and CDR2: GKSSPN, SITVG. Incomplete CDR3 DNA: TGTGCCTGGAGTCTAGTGGGTGAT. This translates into CAWSLVGD. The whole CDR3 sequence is CAWSLVGDEQYF. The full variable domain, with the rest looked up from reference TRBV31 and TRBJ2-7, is AQTIHQWPVAEIKAVGSPLSLGCTIKGKSSPNLYWYWQATGGTLQQLFYSITVGQVESVVQLNLSASRPKDDQFILSTEKLLLSHSGFYLCAWSLVGDEQYFGPGTRLTVL.

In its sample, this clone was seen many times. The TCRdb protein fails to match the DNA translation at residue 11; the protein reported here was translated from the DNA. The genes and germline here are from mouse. The sequenced part of the CDR3 DNA is TGTGCAAGCAGGACAGGGAATTCTGGAAATACG. Its protein product is CASRTGNSGNT. The entire CDR3 is CASRTGNSGNTLYF. The rearrangement joins TRBV16 to TRBJ1-3; 7 positions agree with TRBD1. The sequenced fragment ends 3 residues before the CDR3 boundary, so the rest is inferred from the germline J gene. Trimming at V came to 6 bases and at J to 0 bases, leaving 2 bases not matched to a gene. CDR1 is SGHSA and CDR2 is FRNQAP in the germline V gene. The CDR3 totals 14 residues. The full variable domain, rest sourced from reference TRBV16 and TRBJ1-3, is NAGVIQTPRHKVTGKGQEATLWCEPISGHSAVFWYRQTIVQGLEFLTYFRNQAPIDDSGMPKERFSAQMPNQSHSTLKIQSTQPQDSAVYLCASRTGNSGNTLYFGEGSRLIVV.

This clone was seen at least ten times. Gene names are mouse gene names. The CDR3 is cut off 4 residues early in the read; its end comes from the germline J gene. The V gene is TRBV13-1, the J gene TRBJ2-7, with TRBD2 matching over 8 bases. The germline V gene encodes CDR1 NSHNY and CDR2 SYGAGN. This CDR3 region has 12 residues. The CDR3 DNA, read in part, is TGTGCCAGCAGTGGGACTGGGTAT. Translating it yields CASSGTGY. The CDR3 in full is CASSGTGYEQYF.

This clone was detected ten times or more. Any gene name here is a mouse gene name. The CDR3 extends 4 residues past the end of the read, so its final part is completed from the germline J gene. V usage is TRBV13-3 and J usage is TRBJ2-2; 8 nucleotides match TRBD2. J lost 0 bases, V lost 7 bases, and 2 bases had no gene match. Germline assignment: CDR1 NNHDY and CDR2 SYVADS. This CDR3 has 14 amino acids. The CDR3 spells CASDWGSNTGQLYF. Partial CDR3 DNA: TGTGCCAGCGACTGGGGTTCAAACACCGGG.

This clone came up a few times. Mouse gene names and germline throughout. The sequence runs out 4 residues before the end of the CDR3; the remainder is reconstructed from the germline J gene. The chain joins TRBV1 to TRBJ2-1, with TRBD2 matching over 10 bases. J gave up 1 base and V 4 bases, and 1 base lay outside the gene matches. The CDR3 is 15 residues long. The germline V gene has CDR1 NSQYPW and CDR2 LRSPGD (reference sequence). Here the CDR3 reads CTCSGTGGNYAEQFF. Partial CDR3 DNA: TGCACCTGCAGTGGGACTGGGGGAAACTATGCT.

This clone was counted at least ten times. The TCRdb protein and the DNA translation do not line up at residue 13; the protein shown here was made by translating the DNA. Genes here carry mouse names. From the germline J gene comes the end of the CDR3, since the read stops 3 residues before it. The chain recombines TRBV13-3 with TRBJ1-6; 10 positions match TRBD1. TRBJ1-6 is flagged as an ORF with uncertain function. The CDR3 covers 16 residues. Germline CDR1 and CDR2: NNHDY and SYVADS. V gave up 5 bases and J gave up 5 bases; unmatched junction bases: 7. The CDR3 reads CASREGQGKDNSPLYF. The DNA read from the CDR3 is TGTGCCAGCAGAGAGGGACAGGGGAAGGATAATTCGCCC.

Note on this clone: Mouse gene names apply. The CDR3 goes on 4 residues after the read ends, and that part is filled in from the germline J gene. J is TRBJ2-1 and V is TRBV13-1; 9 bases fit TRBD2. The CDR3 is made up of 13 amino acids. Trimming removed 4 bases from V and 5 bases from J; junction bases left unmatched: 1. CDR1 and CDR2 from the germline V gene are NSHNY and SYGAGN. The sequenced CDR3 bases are TGTGCCAGCAGTCGGGACTGGGATGCT. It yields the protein CASSRDWDA. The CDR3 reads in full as CASSRDWDAEQFF.

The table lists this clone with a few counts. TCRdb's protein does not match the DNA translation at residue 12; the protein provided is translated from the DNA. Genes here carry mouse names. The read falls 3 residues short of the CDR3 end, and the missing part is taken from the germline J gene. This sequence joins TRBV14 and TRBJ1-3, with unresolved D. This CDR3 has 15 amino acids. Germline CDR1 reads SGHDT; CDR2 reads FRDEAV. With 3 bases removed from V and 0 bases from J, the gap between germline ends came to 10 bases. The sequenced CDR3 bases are TGTGCCAGCAGTTCCGTTGACAATTCTGGAAATACG. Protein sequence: CASSSVDNSGNT. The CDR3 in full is CASSSVDNSGNTLYF.

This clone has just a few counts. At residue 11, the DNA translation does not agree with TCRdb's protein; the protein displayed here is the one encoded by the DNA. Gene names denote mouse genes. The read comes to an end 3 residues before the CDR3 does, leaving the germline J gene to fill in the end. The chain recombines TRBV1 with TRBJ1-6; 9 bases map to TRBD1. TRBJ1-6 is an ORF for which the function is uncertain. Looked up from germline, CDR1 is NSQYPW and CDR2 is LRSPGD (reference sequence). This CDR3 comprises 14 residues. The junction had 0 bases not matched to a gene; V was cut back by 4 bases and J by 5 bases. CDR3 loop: CTCSGTGDNSPLYF. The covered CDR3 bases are TGCACCTGCAGTGGGACAGGGGATAATTCGCCC.